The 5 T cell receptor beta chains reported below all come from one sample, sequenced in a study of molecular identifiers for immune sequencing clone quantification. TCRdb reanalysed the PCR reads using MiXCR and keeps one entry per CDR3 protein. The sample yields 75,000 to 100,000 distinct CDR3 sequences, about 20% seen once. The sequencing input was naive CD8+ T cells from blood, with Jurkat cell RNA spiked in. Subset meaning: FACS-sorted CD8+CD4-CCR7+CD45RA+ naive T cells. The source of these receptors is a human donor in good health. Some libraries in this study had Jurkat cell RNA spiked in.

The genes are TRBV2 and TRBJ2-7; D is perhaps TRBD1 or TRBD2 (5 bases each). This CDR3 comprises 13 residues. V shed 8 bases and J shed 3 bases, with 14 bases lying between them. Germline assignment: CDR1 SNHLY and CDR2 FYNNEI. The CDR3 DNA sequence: TGTGCCAGCGATTCGAGGGGTAGCTACGAGCAGTACTTC. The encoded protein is CASDSRGSYEQYF.

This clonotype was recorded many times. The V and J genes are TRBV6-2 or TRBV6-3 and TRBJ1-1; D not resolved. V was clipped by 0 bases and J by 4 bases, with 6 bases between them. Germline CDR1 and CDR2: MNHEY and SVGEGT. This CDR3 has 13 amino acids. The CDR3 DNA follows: TGTGCCAGCAGTTACTCAATCGTCACTGAAGCTTTCTTT. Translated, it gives CASSYSIVTEAFF.

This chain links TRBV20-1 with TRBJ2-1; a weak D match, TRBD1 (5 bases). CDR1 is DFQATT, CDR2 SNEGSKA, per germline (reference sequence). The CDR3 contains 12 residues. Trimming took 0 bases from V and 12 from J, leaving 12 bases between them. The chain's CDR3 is CSARDQGPWQFF. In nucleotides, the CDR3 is TGCAGTGCTAGAGATCAGGGCCCTTGGCAGTTCTTC.

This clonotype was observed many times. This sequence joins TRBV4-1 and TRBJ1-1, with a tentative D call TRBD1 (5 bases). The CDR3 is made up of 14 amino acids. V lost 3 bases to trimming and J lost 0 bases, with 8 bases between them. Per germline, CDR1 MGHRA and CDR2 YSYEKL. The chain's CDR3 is CASSQDTLNTEAFF. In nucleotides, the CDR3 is TGCGCCAGCAGCCAGGACACATTGAACACTGAAGCTTTCTTT.

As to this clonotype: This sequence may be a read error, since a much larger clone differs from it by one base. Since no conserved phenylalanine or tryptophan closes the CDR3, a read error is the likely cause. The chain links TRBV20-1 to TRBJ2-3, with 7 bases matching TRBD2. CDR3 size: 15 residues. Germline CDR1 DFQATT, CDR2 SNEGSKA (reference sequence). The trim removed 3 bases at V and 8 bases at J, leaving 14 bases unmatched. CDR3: CSARGQAGLIFTQYS. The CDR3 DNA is TGCAGTGCTAGGGGCCAAGCGGGACTCATATTTACGCAGTATTCT.